This TCR beta chain was captured by sequencing in a study of cytomegalovirus exposure and HLA in healthy donors. Study-wide background: An earlier analysis found some 100 million unique TCR beta sequences from about 190 million T cells. General study findings and limits: In an earlier analysis, in 540 or so donors, most V segments appeared productive either ~87% or ~30% of the time. At a 0.05 false discovery rate, a later analysis found 18,000 or so TCR beta sequences to be associated with HLA alleles.

In germline, CDR1 is SEHNR, CDR2 FQNEAQ (reference sequence). The CDR3 sequence is 14 residues long. The V segment lost 10 bases and the J segment 0 bases; nucleotides outside the gene matches: 3. On this clone: Its antigen is as yet unknown.

Primers included in the PCR were 60 Vbeta and 13 Jbeta primers. TCRdb's copy holds only in-frame clones and misses some; the assay was immunoSEQ multiplex PCR. The sample records about 190,000 clones, over 70% being singletons. This TCR came from a young man in good health and CMV-seronegative. Sequencing was performed on PBMCs. The V call is TRBV7-9, the J call TRBJ2-3, with 11 bases matching TRBD2. CDR3 coding DNA: TGTGCCACGTTAGCGGGGGGGAGCACAGATACGCAGTATTTT. It translates to CATLAGGSTDTQYF.